The rows below give T cell receptor beta chains drawn from one sample of a study of T-cell memory formation after mild COVID-19. TCRdb used MiXCR to reprocess the 5' RACE reads, holding one entry per CDR3 protein. The data hold some 350,000 distinct CDR3 sequences, with 10% to 15% observed a single time. Sample: PBMCs or a T cell subset sorted from them (not recorded which). Receptor source: a man between 18 and 35 years old who had mild COVID-19 (a few samples of this study predate the infection). Cell type and time point are not known. The CDR3 runs from the conserved cysteine through the conserved F or W. Clone size is given for some rows only: seen once, a few or many times, or a class if the clone is expanded.

cdr3_aa | j_call | clone_size | v_call
CASTSGGTSHYNEQFF | TRBJ2-1 | many | TRBV5-1
CASSGGQGYYGYTF | TRBJ1-2 | many | TRBV5-1
CASSVAARGTEQFF | TRBJ2-1 | few | TRBV9
CASSQDEGARTEAFF | TRBJ1-1 | many | TRBV4-1
CASSYGAGGHEQYF | TRBJ2-7 | few | TRBV6-6
CASSPRSDLGQYF | TRBJ2-3 | - | TRBV6-1
CASSKPGNTEAFF | TRBJ1-1 | - | TRBV21-1
CASSILVGTEAFF | TRBJ1-1 | - | TRBV25-1
CASSVSGGEGSGELFF | TRBJ2-2 | - | TRBV6-5
CASIESGQGKSLHF | TRBJ1-6 | few | TRBV28
CASSYEGGETQYF | TRBJ2-5 | few | TRBV6-6
CASSSNPFAVEGAEAFF | TRBJ1-1 | few | TRBV7-9
CASSSPSGGSSYNEQFF | TRBJ2-1 | few | TRBV6-2/TRBV6-3
CASSPLPGLNNSPLHF | TRBJ1-6 | - | TRBV18
CASSPLEGAIGELFF | TRBJ2-2 | few | TRBV18
CASSLSPGATGELFF | TRBJ2-2 | many | TRBV7-9
CASSTQANTEAFF | TRBJ1-1 | many | TRBV7-2
CASSQLSLAGGPGTGELFF | TRBJ2-2 | many | TRBV4-2
CSARVQPNTEAFF | TRBJ1-1 | - | TRBV20-1
CASSVAPTGQMNTEAFF | TRBJ1-1 | - | TRBV9
CASSLGGPRRTQYF | TRBJ2-5 | few | TRBV7-2
CASSQRQSVTNEKLFF | TRBJ1-4 | - | TRBV14
CASSYDFVDGYRCTGGYTF | TRBJ1-2 | few | TRBV11-3
CASSLAGQGIGELFF | TRBJ2-2 | - | TRBV12-3/TRBV12-4
CASSSTGFYNEQFF | TRBJ2-1 | - | TRBV7-2
CASSLAGTGGSGELFF | TRBJ2-2 | - | TRBV5-1
CAWTQTGTEAFF | TRBJ1-1 | few | TRBV30
CAITKGQGPTDTQYF | TRBJ2-3 | few | TRBV10-3
CASSPQGGSTDTQYF | TRBJ2-3 | few | TRBV7-3
CASTFGQGYGYTF | TRBJ1-2 | many | TRBV12-3/TRBV12-4
CASSLNSAADTQYF | TRBJ2-3 | few | TRBV27
CASSLLGRVNEQFF | TRBJ2-1 | - | TRBV7-9
CASRGRGSTDTQYF | TRBJ2-3 | few | TRBV6-2/TRBV6-3
CSAHDRGQTQYF | TRBJ2-5 | - | TRBV20-1
CASSRRRGLSGYTF | TRBJ1-2 | - | TRBV5-4
CASSEFTSDQETQYF | TRBJ2-5 | - | TRBV3-1
CASSLIEGNTEAFF | TRBJ1-1 | few | TRBV7-9
CASSLRTSGGATYNEQFF | TRBJ2-1 | - | TRBV12-3/TRBV12-4
CATSTDPTHEKLFF | TRBJ1-4 | - | TRBV15
CASRTGWITEAFF | TRBJ1-1 | many | TRBV7-2